This T cell receptor beta chain was retrieved from a study of chronic HIV infection and antiretroviral therapy. This clonotype showed up many times. TCRdb analysed the 5' RACE reads with MiXCR anew, one entry per CDR3 protein. The sample lists about 38,000 distinct CDR3 sequences, roughly 8.2% occurring once. Source material: peripheral blood. The clonotype originates from an adult who had HIV and had not received antiretroviral therapy, or was an uninfected healthy control (not recorded which).

The CDR3 bases are TGTGCCAGCAGTTACTCGATAAGAGGGGACGAGCAGTACTTC. Amino acids: CASSYSIRGDEQYF. The rearrangement uses TRBV6-5 and TRBJ2-7, with D perhaps matching TRBD1 or TRBD2 (5 bases each). This CDR3 is 14 amino acids long. V was cut by 0 bases and J by 5 bases, with 11 bases left in between. CDR1 and CDR2 (germline): MNHEY, SVGAGI.